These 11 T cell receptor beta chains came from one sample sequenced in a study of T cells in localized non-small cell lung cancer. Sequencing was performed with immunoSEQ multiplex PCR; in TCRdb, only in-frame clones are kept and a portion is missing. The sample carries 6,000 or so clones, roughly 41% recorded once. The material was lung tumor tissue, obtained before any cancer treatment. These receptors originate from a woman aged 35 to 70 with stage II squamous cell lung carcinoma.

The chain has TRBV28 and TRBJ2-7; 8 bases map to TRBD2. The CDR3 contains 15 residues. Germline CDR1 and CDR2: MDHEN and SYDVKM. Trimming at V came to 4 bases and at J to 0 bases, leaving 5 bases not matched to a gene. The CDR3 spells CASSSGTRSSYEQYF. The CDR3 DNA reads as TGTGCCAGCAGTTCCGGGACTAGAAGCTCCTACGAGCAGTACTTC. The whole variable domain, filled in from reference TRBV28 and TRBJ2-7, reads DVKVTQSSRYLVKRTGEKVFLECVQDMDHENMFWYRQDPGLGLRLIYFSYDVKMKEKGDIPEGYSVSREKKERFSLILESASTNQTSMYLCASSSGTRSSYEQYFGPGTRLTVT.

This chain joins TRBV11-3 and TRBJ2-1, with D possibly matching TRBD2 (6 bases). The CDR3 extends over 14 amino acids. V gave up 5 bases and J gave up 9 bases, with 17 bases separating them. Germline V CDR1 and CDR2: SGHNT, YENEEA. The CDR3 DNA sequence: TGTGCCAGCAGCCAATGGGACTCCTTTAGTGAGCAGTTCTTC. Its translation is CASSQWDSFSEQFF.

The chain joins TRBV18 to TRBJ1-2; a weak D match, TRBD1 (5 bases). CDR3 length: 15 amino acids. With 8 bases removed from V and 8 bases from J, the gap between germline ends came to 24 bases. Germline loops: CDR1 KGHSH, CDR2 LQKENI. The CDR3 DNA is TGTGCCAGCGCGGAACAATCGGGCAGGGTTAGAGGCTACACCTTC. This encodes CASAEQSGRVRGYTF.

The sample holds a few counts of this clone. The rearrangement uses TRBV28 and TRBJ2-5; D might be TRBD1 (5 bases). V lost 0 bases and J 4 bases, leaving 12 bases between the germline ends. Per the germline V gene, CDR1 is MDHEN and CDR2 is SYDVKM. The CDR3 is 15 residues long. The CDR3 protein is CASSLWGQGPETQYF. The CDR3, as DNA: TGTGCCAGCAGTTTATGGGGCCAGGGTCCAGAGACCCAGTACTTC.

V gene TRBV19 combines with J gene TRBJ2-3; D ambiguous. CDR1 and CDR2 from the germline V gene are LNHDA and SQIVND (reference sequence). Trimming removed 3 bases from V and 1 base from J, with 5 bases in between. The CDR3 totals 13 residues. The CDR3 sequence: CASSIQGTDTQYF. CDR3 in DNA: TGTGCCAGTAGTATCCAGGGCACAGATACGCAGTATTTT. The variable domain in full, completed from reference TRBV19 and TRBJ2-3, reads DGGITQSPKYLFRKEGQNVTLSCEQNLNHDAMYWYRQDPGQGLRLIYYSQIVNDFQKGDIAEGYSVSREKKESFPLTVTSAQKNPTAFYLCASSIQGTDTQYFGPGTRLTVL.

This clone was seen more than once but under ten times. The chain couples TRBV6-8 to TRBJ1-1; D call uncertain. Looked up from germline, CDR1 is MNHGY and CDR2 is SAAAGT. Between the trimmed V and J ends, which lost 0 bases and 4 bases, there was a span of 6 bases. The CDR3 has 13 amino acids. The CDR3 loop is CASSYSLSTEAFF. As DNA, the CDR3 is TGTGCCAGCAGTTACTCCCTGAGCACTGAAGCTTTCTTT.

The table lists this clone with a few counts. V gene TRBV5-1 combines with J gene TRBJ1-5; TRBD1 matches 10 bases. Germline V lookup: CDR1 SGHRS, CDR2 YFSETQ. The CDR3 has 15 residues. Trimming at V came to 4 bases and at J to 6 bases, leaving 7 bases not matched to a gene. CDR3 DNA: TGCGCCAGCAGCCCGGGACAGGGGAGGGGTCAGCCCCAGCATTTT. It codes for CASSPGQGRGQPQHF.

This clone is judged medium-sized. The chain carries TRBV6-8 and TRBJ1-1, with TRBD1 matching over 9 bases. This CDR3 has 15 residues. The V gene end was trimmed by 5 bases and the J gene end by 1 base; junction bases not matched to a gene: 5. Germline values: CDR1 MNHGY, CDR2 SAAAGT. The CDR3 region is CASSAPGQGNTEAFF. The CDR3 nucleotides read TGTGCCAGCAGTGCACCGGGACAGGGGAACACTGAAGCTTTCTTT.

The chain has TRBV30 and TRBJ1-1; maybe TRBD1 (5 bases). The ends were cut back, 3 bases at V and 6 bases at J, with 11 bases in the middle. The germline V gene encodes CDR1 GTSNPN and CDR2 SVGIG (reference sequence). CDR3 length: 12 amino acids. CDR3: CAWRTGISEAFF. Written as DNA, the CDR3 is TGTGCCTGGAGAACAGGTATCTCTGAAGCTTTCTTT.

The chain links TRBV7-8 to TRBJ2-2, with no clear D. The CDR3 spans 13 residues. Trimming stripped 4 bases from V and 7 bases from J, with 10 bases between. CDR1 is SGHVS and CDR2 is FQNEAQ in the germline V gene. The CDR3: CASSYRDGGELFF. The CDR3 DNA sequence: TGTGCCAGCAGCTACAGAGATGGCGGGGAGCTGTTTTTT.

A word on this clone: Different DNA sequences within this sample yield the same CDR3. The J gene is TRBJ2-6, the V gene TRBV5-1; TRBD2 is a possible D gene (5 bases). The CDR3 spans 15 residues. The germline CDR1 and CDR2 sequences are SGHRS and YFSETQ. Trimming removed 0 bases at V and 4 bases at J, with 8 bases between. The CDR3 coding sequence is TGCGCCAGCAGCTTGGGAGGGTCCGGGGCCAACGTCCTGACTTTC. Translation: CASSLGGSGANVLTF.